This TCR beta chain was retrieved from a study of shared clonotypes between healthy human individuals. Broader study findings: On the whole, naive subsets had larger estimated richness than memory subsets had. Represented diversity, genetic and exposure-history alike, was limited by few donors.

A word on this clone: What it binds is unknown.

Produced via immunoSEQ multiplex PCR; TCRdb's table is partial and in-frame only. The table lists roughly 770,000 clones, just over 95% of them singletons. The CDR3 sequence is 13 residues long. Deletions cut 4 bases from V and 3 bases from J, with 7 bases between. In germline, CDR1 is SEHNR, CDR2 FQNEAQ (reference sequence). CD8 cells classed as naive were CD45RO-negative and positively selected for CCR7, excluding terminally differentiated effector memory CD45RA+ cells. This clonotype originated in a man in his thirties or forties in good health. Sequencing was done on a sample of naive CD8+ T cells sorted from blood. The rearrangement uses TRBV7-9 and TRBJ2-1; D unclear. CDR3 sequence (DNA): TGTGCCAGCAGCTCGGGCGACTACAATGAGCAGTTCTTC. Amino acids: CASSSGDYNEQFF.